Listed here is a single T cell receptor beta chain. The data derive from a study of T cell responses to AZD1222 COVID-19 vaccine. Assay used: immunoSEQ multiplex PCR; TCRdb lists only in-frame clones, some missing. The table records 100,000 to 150,000 clones, 80% to 90% of them present only once. V shed 3 bases, J shed 8 bases, and the junction held 9 bases outside the gene matches. The CDR3 totals 14 residues. CDR1 is SEHNR and CDR2 is FQNEAQ in the germline V gene (reference sequence). Source: peripheral blood, taken on day 0 of AZD1222 vaccination. The rearrangement links TRBV7-9 to TRBJ1-1; 7 bases match TRBD1. The source of this sequence is an adult in good health. The CDR3 reads CASSFTQTGTEAFF. CDR3 nucleotides: TGTGCCAGCAGCTTCACTCAGACAGGGACCGAAGCTTTCTTT.